Below are 9 T cell receptor beta chains sequenced from a single sample in a study of T cell repertoires in cytomegalovirus infection. TCRdb fed the reads into MiXCR, producing one record per CDR3 protein. The top ten hold around 25% of the sample, which has approximately 500,000 distinct CDR3 sequences, 16% seen once. The material sequenced was CD8+ T cells from PBMCs. The receptors originated from a human donor in good health (CMV status not recorded). Some clones in this sample may be carry-over from other donors' samples.

This clonotype was seen only a few times. The chain links TRBV28 to TRBJ1-2; 7 nucleotides agree with TRBD1. This CDR3 spans 13 amino acids. Trimming took 7 bases from V and 3 from J; bases not matched to a gene: 5. CDR1 is MDHEN, CDR2 SYDVKM, per germline. CDR3 residues: CASTYTGDYGYTF. CDR3 nucleotides: TGTGCCAGCACCTACACAGGGGACTATGGCTACACCTTC.

The CDR3 sequence: CASSATRGGYTF. The CDR3, as DNA: TGTGCCAGCAGTGCTACCAGGGGGGGCTACACCTTC. The chain couples TRBV7-6 to TRBJ1-2; 7 nucleotides align to TRBD1. Germline trimming cut 6 bases from V and 8 bases from J; bases unmatched to any gene: 6. Germline CDR1 and CDR2: SGHVS and FNYEAQ. This CDR3 is 12 amino acids long. The full variable domain, in which reference TRBV7-6 and TRBJ1-2 provide the parts outside the CDR3, is GAGVSQSPRYKVTKRGQDVALRCDPISGHVSLYWYRQALGQGPEFLTYFNYEAQQDKSGLPNDRFSAERPEGSISTLTIQRTEQRDSAMYRCASSATRGGYTFGSGTRLTVV.

This clonotype was observed many times. This chain links TRBV7-9 with TRBJ2-7; 12 bases fit TRBD1. Looked up from germline, CDR1 is SEHNR and CDR2 is FQNEAQ (reference sequence). J gave up 5 bases and V 2 bases, and 19 bases lay outside the gene matches. This CDR3 is built from 20 residues. The CDR3 nucleotides are TGTGCCAGCAGCTTACCCGGATACTTATCACCGGGACAGGGGGCTAACGAGCAGTACTTC. Translation: CASSLPGYLSPGQGANEQYF.

The rearrangement joins TRBV27 to TRBJ2-1; TRBD2 matches at 8 bases. This CDR3 spans 16 amino acids. The germline CDR1 and CDR2 sequences are MNHEY and SMNVEV (reference sequence). V shed 4 bases, J shed 4 bases, and the junction held 9 bases outside the gene matches. The CDR3 spells CASSSSGERGYNEQFF. The CDR3 bases are TGTGCCAGCAGTTCCTCCGGGGAGCGGGGGTACAATGAGCAGTTCTTC.

This clonotype has only a few counts. Here the CDR3 DNA reads TGTGCCAGCAGTGAATCGACTAGCGGGCCCTACAATGAGCAGTTCTTC. This encodes CASSESTSGPYNEQFF. The chain couples TRBV6-4 to TRBJ2-1, with 10 bases identical to TRBD2. This CDR3 is built from 16 residues. Germline CDR1 reads MRHNA; CDR2 reads SNTAGT. The J segment lost 2 bases and the V segment lost 3 bases, leaving 4 bases of the junction unmatched.

Regarding this clonotype: This could be a read error, since a much larger clone is one nucleotide away. The chain has TRBV5-4 and TRBJ2-2; 7 nucleotides line up with TRBD2. The ends lost 5 bases at V and 1 base at J; junction bases unmatched: 5. The CDR3 sequence is 15 residues long. The V gene's germline CDR1 is SGHNT and CDR2 YYREEE (reference sequence). CDR3 sequence: CASSRLAKNTGELFF. The CDR3, as DNA: TGTGCCAGCAGTAGACTAGCCAAGAACACCGGGGAGCTGTTTTTT.

J is TRBJ2-3 and V is TRBV20-1; 10 bases match TRBD2. Germline-derived CDR1 and CDR2 are DFQATT and SNEGSKA (reference sequence). V was pared by 6 bases and J by 2 bases, with 8 bases of the junction left unmatched. This CDR3 is 15 amino acids long. DNA for the CDR3: TGCAGTGCAAAACAACTAGCGGGACCCACAGATACGCAGTATTTT. Translation gives CSAKQLAGPTDTQYF.

This clonotype was counted a few times. This chain joins TRBV3-1 and TRBJ2-3; D remains ambiguous. This CDR3 is built from 16 residues. The germline V gene has CDR1 LGHDT and CDR2 YNNKEL (reference sequence). Trimming stripped 1 base from V and 2 bases from J, with 13 bases between. CDR3 bases: TGTGCCAGCAGCCAAGCCAACCCCCTACCCACAGATACGCAGTATTTT. Translation: CASSQANPLPTDTQYF.

This clonotype occurred many times. The V call is TRBV27, the J call TRBJ2-7, with D possibly being TRBD1 (6 bases). The germline V gene encodes CDR1 MNHEY and CDR2 SMNVEV (reference sequence). The CDR3 extends over 16 amino acids. V lost 7 bases, J lost 3 bases, and 22 bases lay in between. The CDR3 DNA reads as TGTGCCAGCATCTCCCTTGTATCGGACAGTCTCTACGAGCAGTACTTC. This sequence encodes CASISLVSDSLYEQYF.